Listed below are T cell receptor beta chains from one sample, sequenced in a study of blood T cell repertoires in COVID-19. Some clones are missing from TCRdb's copy, which holds only in-frame ones; the method was immunoSEQ multiplex PCR. The sample contains under 250,000 clones, roughly 90% of which appear only once. The sample consisted of peripheral blood. These receptors were collected from a woman aged 60-75 years with acute or convalescent COVID-19. The CDR3 runs from the conserved cysteine through the conserved F or W. D genes are given only for firm matches. Size values are once, few and many counts, or a class for expanded clones, and some rows have none.

TRBV2	TRBD1	14	TRBJ1-2	.	TGTGCCAGCAGAGAACGCCGGGACAGCTATGGCTACACCTTC	CASRERRDSYGYTF
TRBV5-6	.	16	TRBJ2-6	.	TGTGCCAGCAGCTTGGTGACAGCATCTGGGGCCAACGTCCTGACTTTC	CASSLVTASGANVLTF
TRBV7-2	.	16	TRBJ2-3	.	TGTGCCAGCAAAGGCAGCGAAAGGTTGTGGGCAGATACGCAGTATTTT	CASKGSERLWADTQYF
TRBV18	.	13	TRBJ1-1	.	TGTGCCAGCTCACCTCGGGGGGATACTGAAGCTTTCTTT	CASSPRGDTEAFF
TRBV19	TRBD2	16	TRBJ2-3	.	TGTGCCAGTAGTACGTGGACGGGAGGGCTCCCAGATACGCAGTATTTT	CASSTWTGGLPDTQYF
TRBV29-1	TRBD1	13	TRBJ2-5	few	TGCAGCGTTGAGACAGGGGCGAAAGAGACCCAGTACTTC	CSVETGAKETQYF
TRBV19	.	14	TRBJ2-3	.	TGTGCCAGTAGTTCTAGCTCGAGCACAGATACGCAGTATTTT	CASSSSSSTDTQYF
TRBV19	.	14	TRBJ2-1	.	TGTGCCACCCGTGACCGAGGAGGCAACAATGAGCAGTTCTTC	CATRDRGGNNEQFF
TRBV30	TRBD1	16	TRBJ1-2	.	TGTGCCTGGACCCCACGGGGGACAGCTACTAACTATGGCTACACCTTC	CAWTPRGTATNYGYTF
TRBV5-1	TRBD2	18	TRBJ2-7	.	TGCGCCAGCAGCTTGGCCGGGGTTGCGGGAGGCCAATTCTACGAGCAGTACTTC	CASSLAGVAGGQFYEQYF
TRBV15	TRBD1	15	TRBJ2-1	.	TGTGCCACCAGACCCGGGACAGGGAGCCGCAATGAGCAGTTCTTC	CATRPGTGSRNEQFF
TRBV28	TRBD2	13	TRBJ2-1	.	TGTGCCAGCAGTAGCGGGATGGGGAATGAGCAGTTCTTC	CASSSGMGNEQFF
TRBV5-4	TRBD1	13	TRBJ2-3	.	TGTGCCAGCAGTCGGGACAGGCAGGATACGCAGTATTTT	CASSRDRQDTQYF
TRBV7-3	.	14	TRBJ2-3	.	TGTGCCAGCAGCCGGGGGGCCGAGGCAGATACGCAGTATTTT	CASSRGAEADTQYF
TRBV28	TRBD1	14	TRBJ1-5	.	TGTGCCAGCAACGGAGGGACAGGGCATCAGCCCCAGCATTTT	CASNGGTGHQPQHF
TRBV5-1	.	17	TRBJ2-1	.	TGCGCCAGCACCCCAATCACGGCAGGCCTCTCCTACAATGAGCAGTTCTTC	CASTPITAGLSYNEQFF
TRBV19	TRBD1	16	TRBJ1-1	.	TGTGCCAGTAGGACAGGGGGCTCTAGGCTGAACACTGAAGCTTTCTTT	CASRTGGSRLNTEAFF
TRBV5-4	.	16	TRBJ2-3	.	TGTGCCAGCAACCCTCCAGGGGTTTCAGGCACAGATACGCAGTATTTT	CASNPPGVSGTDTQYF
TRBV27	.	19	TRBJ2-3	once	TGTGCCAGCAGTTTATTACCCTCTGGCCTAGAGGCTAGCACAGATACGCAGTATTTT	CASSLLPSGLEASTDTQYF
TRBV12-3/TRBV12-4	.	13	TRBJ2-7	.	TGTGCCAGCAGTTTTCGCGGGGCCCACGAGCAGTACTTC	CASSFRGAHEQYF
TRBV10-2	TRBD2	20	TRBJ2-3	once	TGCGCCAGCAGTGATCGACCGCACCTGACTAGCGGGGTATGGCCAGATACGCAGTATTTT	CASSDRPHLTSGVWPDTQYF
TRBV12-2	.	17	TRBJ2-2	.	TGTGCAAGTCGCTTAGCGGGGACAAACCCGGGGACCGGGGAGCTGTTTTTT	CASRLAGTNPGTGELFF
TRBV28	TRBD2	14	TRBJ2-2	.	TGTGCCAGCAGGCTAGCGGGAGTGGCCGGGGAGCTGTTTTTT	CASRLAGVAGELFF
TRBV5-6	TRBD2	15	TRBJ2-5	.	TGTGCCAGCAGCTTGGGTCTAGCGGGGGGAGAGACCCAGTACTTC	CASSLGLAGGETQYF
TRBV9	TRBD1	15	TRBJ1-1	once	TGTGCCAGCAGCGTAGGACAGGGTTTGCGGACTGAAGCTTTCTTT	CASSVGQGLRTEAFF
TRBV29-1	TRBD1	12	TRBJ1-2	.	TGCAGCGTTGGGGGACAGGGCTATGGCTACACCTTC	CSVGGQGYGYTF
TRBV6-2/TRBV6-3	TRBD1	15	TRBJ2-7	.	TGTGCCAGCAGTGCCTGGGGACAGCCGGAATACGAGCAGTACTTC	CASSAWGQPEYEQYF
TRBV5-1	.	15	TRBJ2-3	.	TGCGCCAGCAGCTTTACACGTAACAGAGCAGATACGCAGTATTTT	CASSFTRNRADTQYF
TRBV29-1	TRBD1	13	TRBJ1-1	.	TGCAGCGCCAGAGGGGGCGCCCACACTGAAGCTTTCTTT	CSARGGAHTEAFF
TRBV6-5	TRBD1	15	TRBJ2-7	.	TGTGCCAGCAGGGCGCCAGGGGGCAGCTCCTACGAGCAGTACTTC	CASRAPGGSSYEQYF
TRBV28	TRBD1	13	TRBJ1-1	.	TGTGCCAGCAGTACGACAGGGATCACTGAAGCTTTCTTT	CASSTTGITEAFF
TRBV6-5	.	13	TRBJ2-7	once	TGTGCCAGCAGGGAGGGGAACTCCTACGAGCAGTACTTC	CASREGNSYEQYF
TRBV12-5	TRBD1	14	TRBJ2-7	.	TGTGCTAGTGGTTTGAAGGGACAGAGCTACGAGCAGTACTTC	CASGLKGQSYEQYF
TRBV28	.	14	TRBJ1-5	.	TGTGCCAGCAGTATCATCGGTGCCAATCAGCCCCAGCATTTT	CASSIIGANQPQHF
TRBV7-6	.	13	TRBJ1-5	.	TGTGCCAGCAGCGTAGGGGGGGGTCAGCCCCAGCATTTT	CASSVGGGQPQHF
TRBV19	TRBD1	16	TRBJ1-5	once	TGTGCCAGTAGTAAATCACAGGGGGGTAACAATCAGCCCCAGCATTTT	CASSKSQGGNNQPQHF
TRBV28	.	12	TRBJ2-5	.	TGTGCCAGCAGGGACAACCAAGAGACCCAGTACTTC	CASRDNQETQYF
TRBV19	TRBD1	12	TRBJ1-1	.	TGTGCCAGTAGTCCTCAAACAGGGGTTGCTTTCTTT	CASSPQTGVAFF
TRBV11-1	TRBD1	15	TRBJ2-1	.	TGTGCCAGCAGCTTTCGACCGGGACAGGGGGTTGAGCAGTTCTTC	CASSFRPGQGVEQFF
TRBV6-5	.	16	TRBJ1-3	.	TGTGCCAGCAGTTACGGCCAGACGGGGGTTGGAAACACCATATATTTT	CASSYGQTGVGNTIYF